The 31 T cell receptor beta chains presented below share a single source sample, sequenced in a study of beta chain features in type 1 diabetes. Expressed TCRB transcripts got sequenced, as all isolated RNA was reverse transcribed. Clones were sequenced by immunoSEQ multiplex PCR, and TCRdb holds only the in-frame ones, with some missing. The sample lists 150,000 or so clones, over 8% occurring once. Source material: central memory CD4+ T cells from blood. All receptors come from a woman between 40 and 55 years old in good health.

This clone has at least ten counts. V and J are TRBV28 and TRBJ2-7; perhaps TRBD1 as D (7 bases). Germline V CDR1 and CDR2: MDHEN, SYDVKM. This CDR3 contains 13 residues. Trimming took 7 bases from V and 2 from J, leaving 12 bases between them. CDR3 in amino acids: CASTRGQPYEQYF. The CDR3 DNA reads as TGTGCCAGCACGCGGGGACAGCCCTACGAGCAGTACTTC.

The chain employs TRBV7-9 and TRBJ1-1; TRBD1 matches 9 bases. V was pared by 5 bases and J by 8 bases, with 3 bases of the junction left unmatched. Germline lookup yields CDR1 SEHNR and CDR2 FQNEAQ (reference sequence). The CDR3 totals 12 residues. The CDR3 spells CASSRDRVEAFF. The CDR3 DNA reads TGTGCCAGCAGCCGGGACAGGGTAGAAGCTTTCTTT.

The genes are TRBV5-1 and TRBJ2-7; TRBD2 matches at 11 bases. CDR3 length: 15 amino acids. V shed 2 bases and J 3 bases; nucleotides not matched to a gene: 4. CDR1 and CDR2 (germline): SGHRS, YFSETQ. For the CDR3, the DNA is TGCGCCAGCAGCTTCCTAGCGGGGGGTCTCTACGAGCAGTACTTC. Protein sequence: CASSFLAGGLYEQYF.

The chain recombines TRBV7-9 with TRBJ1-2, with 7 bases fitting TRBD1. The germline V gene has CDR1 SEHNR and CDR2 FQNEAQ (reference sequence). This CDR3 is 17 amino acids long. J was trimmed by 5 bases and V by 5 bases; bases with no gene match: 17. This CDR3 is CASSPSTGRPTSYGYTF. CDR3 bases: TGTGCCAGCAGCCCCTCGACAGGGAGGCCTACCTCTTATGGCTACACCTTC.

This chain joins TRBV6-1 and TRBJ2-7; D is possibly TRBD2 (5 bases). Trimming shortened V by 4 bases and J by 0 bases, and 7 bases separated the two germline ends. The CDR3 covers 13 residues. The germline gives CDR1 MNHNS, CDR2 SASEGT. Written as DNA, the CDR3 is TGTGCCAGCAGTGTCCGGGGCTCCTACGAGCAGTACTTC. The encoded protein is CASSVRGSYEQYF.

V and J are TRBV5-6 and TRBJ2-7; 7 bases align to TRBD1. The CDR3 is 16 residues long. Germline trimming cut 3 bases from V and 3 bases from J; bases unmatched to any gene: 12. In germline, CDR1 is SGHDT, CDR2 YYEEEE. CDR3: CASSSDTGTVGYEQYF. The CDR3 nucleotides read TGTGCCAGCAGCTCAGACACCGGGACAGTGGGCTACGAGCAGTACTTC. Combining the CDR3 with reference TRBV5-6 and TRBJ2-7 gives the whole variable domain DAGVTQSPTHLIKTRGQQVTLRCSPKSGHDTVSWYQQALGQGPQFIFQYYEEEERQRGNFPDRFSGHQFPNYSSELNVNALLLGDSALYLCASSSDTGTVGYEQYFGPGTRLTVT.

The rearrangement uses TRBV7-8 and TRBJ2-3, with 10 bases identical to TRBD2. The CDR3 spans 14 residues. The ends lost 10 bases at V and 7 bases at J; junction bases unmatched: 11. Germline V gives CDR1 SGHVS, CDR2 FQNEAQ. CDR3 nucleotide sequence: TGTGCCACCCCGGGTAGCGGGGGGCGTAATACGCAGTATTTT. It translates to CATPGSGGRNTQYF.

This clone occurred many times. This CDR3 is CASSPASGWGTDTQYF. CDR3 nucleotide sequence: TGCGCCAGCAGCCCCGCCTCAGGATGGGGCACAGATACGCAGTATTTT. The rearrangement joins TRBV5-1 to TRBJ2-3; no definite D call. The CDR3 is 16 residues long. Germline V CDR1 and CDR2: SGHRS, YFSETQ. V lost 4 bases and J lost 1, with 16 bases in between.

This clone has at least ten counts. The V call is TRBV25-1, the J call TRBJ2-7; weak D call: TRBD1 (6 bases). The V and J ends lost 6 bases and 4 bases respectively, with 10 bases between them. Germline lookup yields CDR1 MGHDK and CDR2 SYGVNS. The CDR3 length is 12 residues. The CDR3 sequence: CASSKQGYEQYF. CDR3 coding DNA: TGTGCCAGCAGCAAACAGGGATACGAGCAGTACTTC.

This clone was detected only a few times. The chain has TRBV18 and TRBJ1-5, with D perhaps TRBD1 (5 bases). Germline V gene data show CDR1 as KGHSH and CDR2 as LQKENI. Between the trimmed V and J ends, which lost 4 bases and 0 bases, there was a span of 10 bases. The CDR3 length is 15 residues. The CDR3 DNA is TGTGCCAGCTCACTCCAGGGTTATAGCAATCAGCCCCAGCATTTT. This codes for CASSLQGYSNQPQHF.

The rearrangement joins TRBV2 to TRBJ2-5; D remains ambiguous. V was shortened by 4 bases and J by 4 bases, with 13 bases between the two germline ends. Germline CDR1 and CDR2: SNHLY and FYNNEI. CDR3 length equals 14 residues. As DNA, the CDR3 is TGTGCCAGCAGTGTTGCAGTCCCCCCAGAGACCCAGTACTTC. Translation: CASSVAVPPETQYF. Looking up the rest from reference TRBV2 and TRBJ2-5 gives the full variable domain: EPEVTQTPSHQVTQMGQEVILRCVPISNHLYFYWYRQILGQKVEFLVSFYNNEISEKSEIFDDQFSVERPDGSNFTLKIRSTKLEDSAMYFCASSVAVPPETQYFGPGTRLLVL.

This CDR3 is CASSSGREADTQYF. CDR3 nucleotides: TGCGCCAGCAGCTCGGGGAGGGAGGCAGATACGCAGTATTTT. V usage is TRBV5-1 and J usage is TRBJ2-3; 7 nucleotides match TRBD2. The junction had 5 bases not matched to a gene; V was cut back by 3 bases and J by 4 bases. Germline values: CDR1 SGHRS, CDR2 YFSETQ. The CDR3 runs 14 residues.

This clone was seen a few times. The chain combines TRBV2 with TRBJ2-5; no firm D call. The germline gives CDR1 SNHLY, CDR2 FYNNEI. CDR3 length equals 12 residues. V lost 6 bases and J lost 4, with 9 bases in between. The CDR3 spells CASRPNGETQYF. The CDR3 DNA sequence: TGTGCCAGCAGACCTAACGGAGAGACCCAGTACTTC. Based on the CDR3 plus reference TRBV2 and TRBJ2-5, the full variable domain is EPEVTQTPSHQVTQMGQEVILRCVPISNHLYFYWYRQILGQKVEFLVSFYNNEISEKSEIFDDQFSVERPDGSNFTLKIRSTKLEDSAMYFCASRPNGETQYFGPGTRLLVL.

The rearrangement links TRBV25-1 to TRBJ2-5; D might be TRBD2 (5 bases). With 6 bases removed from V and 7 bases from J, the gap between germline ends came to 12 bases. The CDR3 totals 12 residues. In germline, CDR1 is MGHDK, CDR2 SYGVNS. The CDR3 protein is CASRGPGGTQYF. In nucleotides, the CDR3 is TGTGCCAGCAGAGGGCCCGGAGGGACCCAGTACTTC.

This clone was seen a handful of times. Written as DNA, the CDR3 is TGCGCCAGCAGCCAAGAACAGGGCGGGAGTCAGCCCCAGCATTTT. This sequence encodes CASSQEQGGSQPQHF. The chain uses TRBV4-1 and TRBJ1-5, with D perhaps TRBD1 (6 bases). The V gene's germline CDR1 is MGHRA and CDR2 YSYEKL. Deletions cut 0 bases from V and 6 bases from J, with 12 bases between. CDR3 size: 15 residues.

CDR3 amino acids: CASSLGGRRTGELFF. The CDR3 DNA sequence: TGTGCCAGCAGCTTAGGGGGGCGACGCACCGGGGAGCTGTTTTTT. V is TRBV11-2 and J is TRBJ2-2, with a tentative D call TRBD1 (6 bases). Germline CDR1 reads SGHAT; CDR2 reads FQNNGV. The CDR3 runs 15 residues. The V gene lost 1 base and the J gene lost 4 bases, with 10 bases spanning the gap.

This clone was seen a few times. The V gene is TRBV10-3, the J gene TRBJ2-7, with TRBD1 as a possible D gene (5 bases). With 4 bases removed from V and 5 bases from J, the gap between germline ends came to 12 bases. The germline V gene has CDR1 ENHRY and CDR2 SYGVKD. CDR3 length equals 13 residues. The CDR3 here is CAISGTLDDEQYF. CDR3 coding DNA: TGTGCCATCAGTGGGACATTAGACGACGAGCAGTACTTC.

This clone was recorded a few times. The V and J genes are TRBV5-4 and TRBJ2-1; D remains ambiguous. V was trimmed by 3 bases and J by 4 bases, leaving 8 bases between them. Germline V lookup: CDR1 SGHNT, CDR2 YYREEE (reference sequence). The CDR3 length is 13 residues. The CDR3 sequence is CASSSPNYNEQFF. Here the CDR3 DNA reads TGTGCCAGCAGCTCCCCCAATTACAATGAGCAGTTCTTC.

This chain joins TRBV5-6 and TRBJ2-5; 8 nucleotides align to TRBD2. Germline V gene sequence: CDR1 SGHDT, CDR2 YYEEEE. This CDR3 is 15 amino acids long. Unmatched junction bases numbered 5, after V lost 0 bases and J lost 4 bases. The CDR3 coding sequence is TGTGCCAGCAGCTTGGAGTTAGCGGGGAGAGAGACCCAGTACTTC. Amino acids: CASSLELAGRETQYF.

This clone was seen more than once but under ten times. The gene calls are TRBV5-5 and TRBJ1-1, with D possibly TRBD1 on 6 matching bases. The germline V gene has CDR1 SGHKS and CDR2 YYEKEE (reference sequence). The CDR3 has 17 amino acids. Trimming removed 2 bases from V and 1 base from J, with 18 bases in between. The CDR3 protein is CASSLVVQGISNTEAFF. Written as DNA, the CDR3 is TGTGCCAGCAGCTTAGTTGTACAGGGCATTTCGAACACTGAAGCTTTCTTT.

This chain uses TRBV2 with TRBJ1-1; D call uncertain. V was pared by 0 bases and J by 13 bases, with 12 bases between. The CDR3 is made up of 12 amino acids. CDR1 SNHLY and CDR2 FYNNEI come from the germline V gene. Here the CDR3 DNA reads TGTGCCAGCAGTGAAGCGAAGGCCCCAGGTTTCTTT. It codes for CASSEAKAPGFF.

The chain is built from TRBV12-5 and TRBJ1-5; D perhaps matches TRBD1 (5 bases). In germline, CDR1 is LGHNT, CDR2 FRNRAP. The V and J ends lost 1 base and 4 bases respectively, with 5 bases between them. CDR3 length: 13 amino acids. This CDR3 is CASGLEGNQPQHF. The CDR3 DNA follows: TGTGCTAGTGGTTTGGAGGGGAATCAGCCCCAGCATTTT.

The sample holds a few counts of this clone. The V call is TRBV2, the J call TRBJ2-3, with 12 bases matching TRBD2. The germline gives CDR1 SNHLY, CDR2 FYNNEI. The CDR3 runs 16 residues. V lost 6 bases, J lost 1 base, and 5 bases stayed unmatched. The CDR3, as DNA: TGTGCCAGCAGGGCGCGACTAGCGGGGGGCACAGATACGCAGTATTTT. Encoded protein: CASRARLAGGTDTQYF.

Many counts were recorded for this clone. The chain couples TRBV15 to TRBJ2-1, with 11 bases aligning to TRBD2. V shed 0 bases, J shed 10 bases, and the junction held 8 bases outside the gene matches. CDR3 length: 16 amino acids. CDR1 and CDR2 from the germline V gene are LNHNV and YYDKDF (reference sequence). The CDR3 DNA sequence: TGTGCCACCAGCAGAGATAGTAGCGGGGGGGTAGGGGAGCAGTTCTTC. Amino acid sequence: CATSRDSSGGVGEQFF.

The CDR3 loop reads CASSSGTVGNTIYF. CDR3 DNA sequence: TGTGCCAGCAGCTCCGGGACAGTCGGAAACACCATATATTTT. The V call is TRBV7-2, the J call TRBJ1-3, with TRBD1 matching 7 bases. Germline V gives CDR1 SGHTA, CDR2 FQGNSA. The CDR3 has 14 amino acids. With V trimmed by 4 bases and J by 4 bases, 4 bases remained unmatched.

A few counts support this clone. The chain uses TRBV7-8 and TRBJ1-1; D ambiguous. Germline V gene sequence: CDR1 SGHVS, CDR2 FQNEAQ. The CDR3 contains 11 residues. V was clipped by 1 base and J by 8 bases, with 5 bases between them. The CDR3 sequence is CASSLGGEAFF. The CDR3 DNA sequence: TGTGCCAGCAGCTTAGGAGGGGAAGCTTTCTTT.

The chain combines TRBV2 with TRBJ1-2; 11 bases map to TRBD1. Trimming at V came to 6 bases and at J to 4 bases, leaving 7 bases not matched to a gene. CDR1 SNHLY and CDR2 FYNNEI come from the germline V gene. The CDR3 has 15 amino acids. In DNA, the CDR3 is TGTGCCAGCAGAGGGACAGGGGGAATAGGCTATGGCTACACCTTC. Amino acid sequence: CASRGTGGIGYGYTF.

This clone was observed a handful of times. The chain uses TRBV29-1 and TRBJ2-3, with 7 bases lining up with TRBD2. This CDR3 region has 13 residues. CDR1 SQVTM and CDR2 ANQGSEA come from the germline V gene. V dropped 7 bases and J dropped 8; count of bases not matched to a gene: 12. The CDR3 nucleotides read TGCAGCGCCAACGGCAGCGGGAAACTTACGCAGTATTTT. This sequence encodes CSANGSGKLTQYF.

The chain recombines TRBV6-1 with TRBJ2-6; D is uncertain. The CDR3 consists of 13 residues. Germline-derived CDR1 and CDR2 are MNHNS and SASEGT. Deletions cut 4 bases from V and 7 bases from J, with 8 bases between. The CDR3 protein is CASSALGANVLTF. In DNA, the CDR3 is TGTGCCAGCAGTGCACTCGGTGCCAACGTCCTGACTTTC.

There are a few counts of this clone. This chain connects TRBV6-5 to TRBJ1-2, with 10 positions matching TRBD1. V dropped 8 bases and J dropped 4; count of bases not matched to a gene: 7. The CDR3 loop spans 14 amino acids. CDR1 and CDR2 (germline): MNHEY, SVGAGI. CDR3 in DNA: TGTGCCAGCGCGGGGACAGGGGATACCTATGGCTACACCTTC. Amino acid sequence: CASAGTGDTYGYTF.

DNA for the CDR3: TGTGCCAGCAGTTCCACGGCGGATCAGCCCCAGCATTTT. Translated: CASSSTADQPQHF. The rearrangement joins TRBV27 to TRBJ1-5; D ambiguous. Trimming removed 4 bases at V and 5 bases at J, with 9 bases between. CDR3 length equals 13 residues. Germline V lookup: CDR1 MNHEY, CDR2 SMNVEV (reference sequence).